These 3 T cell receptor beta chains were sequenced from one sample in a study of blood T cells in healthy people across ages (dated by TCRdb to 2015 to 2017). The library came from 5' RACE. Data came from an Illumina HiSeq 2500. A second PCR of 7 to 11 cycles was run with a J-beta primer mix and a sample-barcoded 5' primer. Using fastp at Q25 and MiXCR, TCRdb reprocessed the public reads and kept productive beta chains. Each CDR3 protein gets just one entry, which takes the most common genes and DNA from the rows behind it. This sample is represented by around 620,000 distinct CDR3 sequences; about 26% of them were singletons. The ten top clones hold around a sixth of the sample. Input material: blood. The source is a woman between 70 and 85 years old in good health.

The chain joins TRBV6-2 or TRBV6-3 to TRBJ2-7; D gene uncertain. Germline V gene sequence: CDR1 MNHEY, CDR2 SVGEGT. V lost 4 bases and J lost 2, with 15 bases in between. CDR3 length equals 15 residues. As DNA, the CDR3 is TGTGCCAGCAGTTTAGACGTCTTCCAGACCTACGAGCAGTACTTC. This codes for CASSLDVFQTYEQYF.

The CDR3 bases are TGTGCCATCAGTGAGTCGTCCTGGTATGGCTACACCTTC. Translation gives CAISESSWYGYTF. The chain recombines TRBV10-3 with TRBJ1-2, with no clear D. This CDR3 has 13 residues. Deletions cut 0 bases from V and 5 bases from J, with 7 bases between. The V gene's germline CDR1 is ENHRY and CDR2 SYGVKD.

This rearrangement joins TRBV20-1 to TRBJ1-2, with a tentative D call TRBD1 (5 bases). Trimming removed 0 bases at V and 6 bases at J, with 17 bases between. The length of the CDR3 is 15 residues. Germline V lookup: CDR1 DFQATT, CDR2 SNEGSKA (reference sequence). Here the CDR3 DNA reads TGCAGTGCTAGAGATCTGGGGAGGGGAGGGGATGGCTACACCTTC. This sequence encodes CSARDLGRGGDGYTF.